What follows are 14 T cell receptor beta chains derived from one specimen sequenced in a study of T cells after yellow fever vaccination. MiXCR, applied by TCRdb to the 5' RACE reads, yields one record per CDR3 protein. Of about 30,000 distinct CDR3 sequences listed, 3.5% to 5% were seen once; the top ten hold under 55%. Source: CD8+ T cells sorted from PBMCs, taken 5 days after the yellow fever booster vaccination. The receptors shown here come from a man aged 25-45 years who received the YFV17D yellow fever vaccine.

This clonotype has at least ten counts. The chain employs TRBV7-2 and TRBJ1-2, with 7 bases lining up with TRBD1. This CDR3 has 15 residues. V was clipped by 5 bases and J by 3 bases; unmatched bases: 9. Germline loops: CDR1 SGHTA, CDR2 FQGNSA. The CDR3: CASSPSGGGYYGYTF. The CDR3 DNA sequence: TGTGCCAGCAGCCCTTCAGGGGGTGGGTACTATGGCTACACCTTC.

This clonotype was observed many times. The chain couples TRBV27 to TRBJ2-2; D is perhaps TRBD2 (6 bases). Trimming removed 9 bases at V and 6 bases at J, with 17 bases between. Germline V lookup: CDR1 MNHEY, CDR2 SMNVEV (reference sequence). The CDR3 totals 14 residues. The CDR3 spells CASCCGDGAGELFF. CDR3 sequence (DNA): TGTGCCAGTTGCTGCGGGGACGGGGCCGGGGAGCTGTTTTTT.

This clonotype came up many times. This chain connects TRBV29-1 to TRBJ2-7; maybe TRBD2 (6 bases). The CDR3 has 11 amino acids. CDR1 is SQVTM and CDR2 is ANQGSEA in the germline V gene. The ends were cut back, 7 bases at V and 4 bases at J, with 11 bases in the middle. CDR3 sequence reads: CSARELYEQYF. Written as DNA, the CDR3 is TGCAGCGCGCGGGAACTGTACGAGCAGTACTTC.

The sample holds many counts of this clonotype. The CDR3 DNA follows: TGTGCCAGCAGCTTATCTACCTGGGAGCTGTTTTTT. It codes for CASSLSTWELFF. The genes are TRBV7-9 and TRBJ2-2; D is unresolved. CDR3 size: 12 residues. Germline-derived CDR1 and CDR2 are SEHNR and FQNEAQ (reference sequence). Trimming cost V 2 bases and J 9 bases, with 7 bases left between them.

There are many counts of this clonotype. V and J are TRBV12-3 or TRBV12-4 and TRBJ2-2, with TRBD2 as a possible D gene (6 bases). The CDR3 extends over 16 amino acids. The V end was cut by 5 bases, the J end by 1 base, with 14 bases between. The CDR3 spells CASSSPEGKNTGELFF. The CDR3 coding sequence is TGTGCCAGCAGTAGCCCGGAGGGGAAGAACACCGGGGAGCTGTTTTTT.

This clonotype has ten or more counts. In DNA form, the CDR3 reads TGTGCCAGCAGCCATCAGTCCTACGAGCAGTACTTC. It encodes CASSHQSYEQYF. This chain links TRBV7-9 with TRBJ2-7; D is undetermined. CDR1 and CDR2 (germline): SEHNR, FQNEAQ (reference sequence). V shed 5 bases and J shed 1 base, with 6 bases lying between them. The CDR3 extends over 12 amino acids. Supplemented by reference TRBV7-9 and TRBJ2-7, the full variable domain reads DTGVSQNPRHKITKRGQNVTFRCDPISEHNRLYWYRQTLGQGPEFLTYFQNEAQLEKSRLLSDRFSAERPKGSFSTLEIQRTEQGDSAMYLCASSHQSYEQYFGPGTRLTVT.

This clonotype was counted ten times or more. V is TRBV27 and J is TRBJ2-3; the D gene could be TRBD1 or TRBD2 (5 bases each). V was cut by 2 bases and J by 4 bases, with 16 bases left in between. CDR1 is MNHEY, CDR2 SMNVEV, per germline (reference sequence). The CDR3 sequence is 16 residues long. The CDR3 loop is CASSLIGAVVPDTQYF. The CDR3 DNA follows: TGTGCCAGCAGTTTAATCGGGGCGGTTGTCCCAGATACGCAGTATTTT.

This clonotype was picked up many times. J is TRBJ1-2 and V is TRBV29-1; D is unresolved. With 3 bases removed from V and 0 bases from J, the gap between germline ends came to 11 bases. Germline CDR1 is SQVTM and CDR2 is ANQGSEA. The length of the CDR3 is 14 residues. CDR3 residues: CSVDVAASNYGYTF. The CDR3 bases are TGCAGCGTTGATGTTGCGGCTTCTAACTATGGCTACACCTTC.

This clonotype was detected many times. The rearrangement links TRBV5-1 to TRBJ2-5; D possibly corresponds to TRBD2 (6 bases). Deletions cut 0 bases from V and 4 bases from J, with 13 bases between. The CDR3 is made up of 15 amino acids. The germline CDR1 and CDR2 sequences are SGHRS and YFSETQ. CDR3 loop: CASSLEGGGLETQYF. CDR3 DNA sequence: TGCGCCAGCAGCTTGGAGGGAGGAGGCCTAGAGACCCAGTACTTC.

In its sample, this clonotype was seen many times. The CDR3 sequence: CASSMWAGELFF. The CDR3, as DNA: TGTGCCAGTAGTATGTGGGCCGGGGAGCTGTTTTTT. The rearrangement joins TRBV19 to TRBJ2-2; no clear D gene. V lost 3 bases and J 6 bases, leaving 5 bases between the germline ends. The length of the CDR3 is 12 residues. Per the germline V gene, CDR1 is LNHDA and CDR2 is SQIVND (reference sequence).

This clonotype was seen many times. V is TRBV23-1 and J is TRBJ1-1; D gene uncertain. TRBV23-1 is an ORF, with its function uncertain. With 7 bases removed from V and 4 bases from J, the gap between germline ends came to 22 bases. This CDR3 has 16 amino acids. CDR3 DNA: TGCGCCAGCATCGCGGTGGAAGGACGGAGGGTCACTGAAGCTTTCTTT. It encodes CASIAVEGRRVTEAFF.

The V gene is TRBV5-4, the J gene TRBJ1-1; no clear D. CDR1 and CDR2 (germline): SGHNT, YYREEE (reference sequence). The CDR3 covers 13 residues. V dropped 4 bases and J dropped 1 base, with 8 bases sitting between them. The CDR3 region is CASSLLKNTEAFF. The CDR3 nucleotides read TGTGCCAGCAGCCTCTTAAAGAACACTGAAGCTTTCTTT.

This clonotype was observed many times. CDR3 loop: CASSKGLAGPTYNEQFF. The CDR3 DNA follows: TGTGCCAGCAGCAAGGGACTAGCGGGACCTACCTACAATGAGCAGTTCTTC. The rearrangement joins TRBV11-2 to TRBJ2-1; 13 bases map to TRBD2. Germline trimming cut 5 bases from V and 2 bases from J; bases unmatched to any gene: 6. The CDR3 consists of 17 residues. Germline V gene lookup returns CDR1 SGHAT and CDR2 FQNNGV.

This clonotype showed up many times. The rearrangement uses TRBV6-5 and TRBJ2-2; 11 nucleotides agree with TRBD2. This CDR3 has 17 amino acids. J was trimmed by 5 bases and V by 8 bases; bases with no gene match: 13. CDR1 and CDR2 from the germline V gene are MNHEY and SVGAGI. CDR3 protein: CASGGLLAGVLTGELFF. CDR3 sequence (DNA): TGTGCCAGCGGAGGGTTACTAGCGGGAGTATTGACCGGGGAGCTGTTTTTT.